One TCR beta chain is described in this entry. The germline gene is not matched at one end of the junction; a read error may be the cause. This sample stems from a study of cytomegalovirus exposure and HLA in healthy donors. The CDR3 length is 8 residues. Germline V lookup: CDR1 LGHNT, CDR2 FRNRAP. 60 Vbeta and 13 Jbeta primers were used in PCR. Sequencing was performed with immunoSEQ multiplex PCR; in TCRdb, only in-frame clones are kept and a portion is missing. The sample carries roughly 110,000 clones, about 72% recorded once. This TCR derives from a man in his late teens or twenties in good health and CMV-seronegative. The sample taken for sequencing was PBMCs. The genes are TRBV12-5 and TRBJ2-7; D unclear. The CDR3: CASGQAPF. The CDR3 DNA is TGTGCTAGTGGCCAGGCCCCCTTC. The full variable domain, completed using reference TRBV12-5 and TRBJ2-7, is DARVTQTPRHKVTEMGQEVTMRCQPILGHNTVFWYRQTMMQGLELLAYFRNRAPLDDSGMPKDRFSAEMPDATLATLKIQPSEPRDSAVYFCASGQAPFGPGTRLTVT.